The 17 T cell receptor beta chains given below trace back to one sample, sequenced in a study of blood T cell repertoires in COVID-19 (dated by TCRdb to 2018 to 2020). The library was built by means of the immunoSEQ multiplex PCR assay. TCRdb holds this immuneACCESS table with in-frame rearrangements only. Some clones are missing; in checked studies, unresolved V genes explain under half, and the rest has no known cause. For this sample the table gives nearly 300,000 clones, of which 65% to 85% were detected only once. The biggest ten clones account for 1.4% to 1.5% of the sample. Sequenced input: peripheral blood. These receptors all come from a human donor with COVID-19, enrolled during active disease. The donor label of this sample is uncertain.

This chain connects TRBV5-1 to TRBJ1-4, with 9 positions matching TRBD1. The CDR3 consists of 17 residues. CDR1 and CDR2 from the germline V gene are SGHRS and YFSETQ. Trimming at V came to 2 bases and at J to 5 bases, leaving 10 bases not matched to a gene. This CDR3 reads CASSFGTGTLRNEKLFF. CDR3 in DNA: TGCGCCAGCAGCTTCGGGACAGGGACACTACGAAATGAAAAACTGTTTTTT.

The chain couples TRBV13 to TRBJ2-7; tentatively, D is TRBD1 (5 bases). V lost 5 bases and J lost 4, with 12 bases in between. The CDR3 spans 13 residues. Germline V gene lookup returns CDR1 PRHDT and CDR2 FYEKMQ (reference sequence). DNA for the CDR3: TGTGCCAGCAGCACTCGACAGCCTTACGAGCAGTACTTC. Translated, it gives CASSTRQPYEQYF.

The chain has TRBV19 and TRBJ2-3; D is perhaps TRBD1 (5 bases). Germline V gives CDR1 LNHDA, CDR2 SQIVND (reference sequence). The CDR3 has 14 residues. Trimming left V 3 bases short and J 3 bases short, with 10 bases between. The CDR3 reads CASSIRVGTDTQYF. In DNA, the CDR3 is TGTGCCAGTAGTATCAGGGTAGGGACAGATACGCAGTATTTT.

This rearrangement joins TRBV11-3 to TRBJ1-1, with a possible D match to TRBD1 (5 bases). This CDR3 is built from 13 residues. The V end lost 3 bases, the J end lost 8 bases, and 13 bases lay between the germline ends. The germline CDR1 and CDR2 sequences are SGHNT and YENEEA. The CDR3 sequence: CASSFNRGAEAFF. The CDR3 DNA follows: TGTGCCAGCAGCTTCAATAGGGGCGCGGAAGCTTTCTTT. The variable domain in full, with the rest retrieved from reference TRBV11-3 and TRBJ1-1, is EAGVVQSPRYKIIEKKQPVAFWCNPISGHNTLYWYLQNLGQGPELLIRYENEEAVDDSQLPKDRFSAERLKGVDSTLKIQPAELGDSAVYLCASSFNRGAEAFFGQGTRLTVV.

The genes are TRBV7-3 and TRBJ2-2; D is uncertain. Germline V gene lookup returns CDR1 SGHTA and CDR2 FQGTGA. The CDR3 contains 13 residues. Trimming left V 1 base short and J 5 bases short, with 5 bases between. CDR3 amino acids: CASSLRATGELFF. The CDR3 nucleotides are TGTGCCAGCAGCTTAAGGGCGACCGGGGAGCTGTTTTTT.

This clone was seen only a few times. CDR3 in amino acids: CSASGSRGTEAFF. CDR3 nucleotide sequence: TGCAGTGCTAGTGGTAGCCGGGGGACTGAAGCTTTCTTT. This chain connects TRBV20-1 to TRBJ1-1; TRBD1 is a possible D gene (5 bases). CDR3 length equals 13 residues. V was trimmed by 3 bases and J by 5 bases, leaving 13 bases between them. CDR1 and CDR2 (germline): DFQATT, SNEGSKA (reference sequence).

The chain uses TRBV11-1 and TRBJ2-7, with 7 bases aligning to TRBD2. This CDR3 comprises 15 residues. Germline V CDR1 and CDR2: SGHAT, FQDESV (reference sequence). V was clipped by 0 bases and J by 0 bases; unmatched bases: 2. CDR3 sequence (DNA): TGTGCCAGCAGCTTAGCCGGGACTACCTCCTACGAGCAGTACTTC. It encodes CASSLAGTTSYEQYF.

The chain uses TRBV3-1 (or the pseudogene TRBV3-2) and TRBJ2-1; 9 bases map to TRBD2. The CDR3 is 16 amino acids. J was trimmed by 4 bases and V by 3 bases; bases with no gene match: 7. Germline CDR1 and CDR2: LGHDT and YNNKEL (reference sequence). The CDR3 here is CASSQVSGSSYNEQFF. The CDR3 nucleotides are TGTGCCAGCAGCCAGGTTAGCGGGAGTTCTTACAATGAGCAGTTCTTC.

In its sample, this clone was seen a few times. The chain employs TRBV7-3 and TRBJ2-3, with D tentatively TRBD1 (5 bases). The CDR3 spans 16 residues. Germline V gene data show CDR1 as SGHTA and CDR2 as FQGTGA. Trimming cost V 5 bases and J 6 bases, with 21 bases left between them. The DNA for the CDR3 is TGTGCCAGCAGCCAATATGGGGCGCCTTTACGGGATACGCAGTATTTT. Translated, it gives CASSQYGAPLRDTQYF.

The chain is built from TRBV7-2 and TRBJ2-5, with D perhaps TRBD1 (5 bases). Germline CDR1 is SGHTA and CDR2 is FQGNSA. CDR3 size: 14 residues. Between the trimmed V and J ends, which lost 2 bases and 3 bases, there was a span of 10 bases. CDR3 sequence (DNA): TGTGCCAGCAGCTTATCCCGCAGGGAAGAGACCCAGTACTTC. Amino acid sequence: CASSLSRREETQYF.

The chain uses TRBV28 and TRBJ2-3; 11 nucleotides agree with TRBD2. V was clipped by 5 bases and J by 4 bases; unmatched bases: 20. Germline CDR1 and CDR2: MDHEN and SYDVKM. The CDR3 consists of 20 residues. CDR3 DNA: TGTGCCAGCAGTGCACTGGTTAGCGGGAGGGTTTTAATCTTCGCAGATACGCAGTATTTT. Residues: CASSALVSGRVLIFADTQYF. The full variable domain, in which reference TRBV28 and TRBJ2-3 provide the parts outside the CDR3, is DVKVTQSSRYLVKRTGEKVFLECVQDMDHENMFWYRQDPGLGLRLIYFSYDVKMKEKGDIPEGYSVSREKKERFSLILESASTNQTSMYLCASSALVSGRVLIFADTQYFGPGTRLTVL.

CDR3 sequence: CASSQTHPSTSKTQYF. The CDR3 DNA sequence: TGTGCCAGCAGCCAAACCCACCCTAGCACCTCCAAGACCCAGTACTTC. The rearrangement joins TRBV3-1 (or the pseudogene TRBV3-2) to TRBJ2-5; weak D call: TRBD2 (5 bases). The V gene's germline CDR1 is LGHDT and CDR2 YNNKEL (reference sequence). This CDR3 is built from 16 residues. Trimming took off 2 bases at V and 6 bases at J, with 19 bases between the two ends.

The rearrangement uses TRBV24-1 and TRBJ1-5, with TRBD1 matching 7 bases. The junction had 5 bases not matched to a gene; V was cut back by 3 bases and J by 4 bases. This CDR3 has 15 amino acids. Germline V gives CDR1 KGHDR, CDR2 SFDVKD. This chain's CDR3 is CATSDPGQINQPQHF. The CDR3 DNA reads TGTGCCACCAGTGATCCGGGACAGATTAATCAGCCCCAGCATTTT.

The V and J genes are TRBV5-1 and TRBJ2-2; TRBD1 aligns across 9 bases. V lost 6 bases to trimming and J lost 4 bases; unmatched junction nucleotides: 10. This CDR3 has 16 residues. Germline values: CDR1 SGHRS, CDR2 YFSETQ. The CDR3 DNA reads TGCGCCAGCACCGACGGACAGGGGTCGGGCACCGGGGAGCTGTTTTTT. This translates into CASTDGQGSGTGELFF.

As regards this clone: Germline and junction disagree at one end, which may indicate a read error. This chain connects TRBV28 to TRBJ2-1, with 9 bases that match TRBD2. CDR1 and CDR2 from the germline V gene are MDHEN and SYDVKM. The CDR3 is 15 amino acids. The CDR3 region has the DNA TGTGCCAACAGTCCGAGCGGGAGGTACTACAATGAGCAGTTCTTC. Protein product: CANSPSGRYYNEQFF.

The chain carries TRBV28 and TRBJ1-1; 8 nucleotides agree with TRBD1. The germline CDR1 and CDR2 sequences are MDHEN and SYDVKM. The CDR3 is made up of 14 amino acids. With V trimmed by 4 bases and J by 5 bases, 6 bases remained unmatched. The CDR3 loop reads CASSSTGGYTEAFF. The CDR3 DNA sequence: TGTGCCAGCAGTTCTACAGGGGGATATACTGAAGCTTTCTTT.

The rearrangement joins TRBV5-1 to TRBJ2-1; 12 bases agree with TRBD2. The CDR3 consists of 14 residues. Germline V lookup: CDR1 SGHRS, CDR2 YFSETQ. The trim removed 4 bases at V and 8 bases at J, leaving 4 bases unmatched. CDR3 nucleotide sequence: TGCGCCAGCAGCATTCGGACTAGCGGGGATGAGCAGTTCTTC. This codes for CASSIRTSGDEQFF.